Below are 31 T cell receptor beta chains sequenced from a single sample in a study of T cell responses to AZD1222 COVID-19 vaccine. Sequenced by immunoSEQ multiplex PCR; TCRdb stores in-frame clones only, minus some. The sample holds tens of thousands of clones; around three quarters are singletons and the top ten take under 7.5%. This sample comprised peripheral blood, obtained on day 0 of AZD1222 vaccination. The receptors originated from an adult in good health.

In DNA form, the CDR3 reads TGTGCCAGCACCTTGCGGGGAGATGGGGCCAACGTCCTGACTTTC. Its protein is CASTLRGDGANVLTF. The chain employs TRBV2 and TRBJ2-6; D might be TRBD2 (6 bases). Trimming removed 7 bases at V and 3 bases at J, with 13 bases between. This CDR3 contains 15 residues. Looked up from germline, CDR1 is SNHLY and CDR2 is FYNNEI.

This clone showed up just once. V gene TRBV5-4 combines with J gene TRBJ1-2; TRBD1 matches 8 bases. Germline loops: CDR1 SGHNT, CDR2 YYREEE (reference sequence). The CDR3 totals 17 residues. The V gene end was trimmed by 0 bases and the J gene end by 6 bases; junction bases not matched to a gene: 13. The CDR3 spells CASSLADFSWTGHGYTF. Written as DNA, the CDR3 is TGTGCCAGCAGCTTGGCCGATTTTTCGTGGACAGGGCATGGCTACACCTTC.

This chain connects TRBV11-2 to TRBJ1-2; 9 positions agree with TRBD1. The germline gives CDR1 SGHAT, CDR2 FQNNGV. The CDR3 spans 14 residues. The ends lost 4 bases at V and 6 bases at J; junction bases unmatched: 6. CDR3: CASSSGTGSHGYTF. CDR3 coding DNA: TGTGCCAGCAGCTCCGGGACAGGGTCCCATGGCTACACCTTC. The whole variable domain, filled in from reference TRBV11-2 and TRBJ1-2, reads EAGVAQSPRYKIIEKRQSVAFWCNPISGHATLYWYQQILGQGPKLLIQFQNNGVVDDSQLPKDRFSAERLKGVDSTLKIQPAKLEDSAVYLCASSSGTGSHGYTFGSGTRLTVV.

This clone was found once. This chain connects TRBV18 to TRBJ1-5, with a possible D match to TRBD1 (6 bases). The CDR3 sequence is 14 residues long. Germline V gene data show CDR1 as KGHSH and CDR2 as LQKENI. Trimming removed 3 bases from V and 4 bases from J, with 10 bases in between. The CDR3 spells CASSPGQRNQPQHF. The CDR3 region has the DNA TGTGCCAGCTCACCCGGACAGAGAAATCAGCCCCAGCATTTT.

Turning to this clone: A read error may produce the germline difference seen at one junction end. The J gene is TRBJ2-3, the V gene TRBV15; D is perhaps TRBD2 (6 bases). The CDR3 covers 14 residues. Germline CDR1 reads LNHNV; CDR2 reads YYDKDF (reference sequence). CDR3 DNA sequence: TGTGCCACCAGCCGAGAAGGCGGGGAAGATACGCAGTATTTT. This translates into CATSREGGEDTQYF.

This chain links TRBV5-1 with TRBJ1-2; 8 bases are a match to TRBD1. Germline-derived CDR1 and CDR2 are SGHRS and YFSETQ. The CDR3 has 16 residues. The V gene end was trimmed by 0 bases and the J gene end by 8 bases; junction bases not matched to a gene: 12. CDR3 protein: CASSLDPGQELHGYTF. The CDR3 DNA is TGCGCCAGCAGCTTGGACCCGGGACAGGAGCTTCACGGCTACACCTTC.

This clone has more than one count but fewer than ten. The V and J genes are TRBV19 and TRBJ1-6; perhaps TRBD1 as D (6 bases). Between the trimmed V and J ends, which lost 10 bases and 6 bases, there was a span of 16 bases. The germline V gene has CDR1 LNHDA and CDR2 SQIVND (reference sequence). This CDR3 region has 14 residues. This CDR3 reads CATSPGAFNSPLHF. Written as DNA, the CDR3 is TGTGCCACGTCTCCAGGGGCCTTTAATTCACCCCTCCACTTT. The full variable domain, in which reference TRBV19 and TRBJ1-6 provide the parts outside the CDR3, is DGGITQSPKYLFRKEGQNVTLSCEQNLNHDAMYWYRQDPGQGLRLIYYSQIVNDFQKGDIAEGYSVSREKKESFPLTVTSAQKNPTAFYLCATSPGAFNSPLHFGNGTRLTVT.

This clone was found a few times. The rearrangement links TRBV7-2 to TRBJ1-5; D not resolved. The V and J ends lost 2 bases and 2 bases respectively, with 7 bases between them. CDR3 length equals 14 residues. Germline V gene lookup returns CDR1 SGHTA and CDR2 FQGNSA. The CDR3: CASSLTWGNQPQHF. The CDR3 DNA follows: TGTGCCAGCAGCTTAACCTGGGGCAATCAGCCCCAGCATTTT. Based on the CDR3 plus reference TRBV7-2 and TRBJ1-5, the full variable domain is GAGVSQSPSNKVTEKGKDVELRCDPISGHTALYWYRQSLGQGLEFLIYFQGNSAPDKSGLPSDRFSAERTGGSVSTLTIQRTQQEDSAVYLCASSLTWGNQPQHFGDGTRLSIL.

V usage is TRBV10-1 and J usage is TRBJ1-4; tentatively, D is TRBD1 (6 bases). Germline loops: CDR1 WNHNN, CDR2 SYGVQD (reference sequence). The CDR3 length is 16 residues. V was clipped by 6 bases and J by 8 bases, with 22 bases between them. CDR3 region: CASRPKIQGEGEKLFF. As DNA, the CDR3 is TGCGCCAGCAGACCCAAAATACAGGGTGAAGGCGAAAAACTGTTTTTT.

This CDR3 is CAWSVGGRVPEAFF. CDR3 bases: TGTGCCTGGAGTGTTGGGGGGCGAGTCCCTGAAGCTTTCTTT. V is TRBV30 and J is TRBJ1-1; D is possibly TRBD1 (6 bases). V was cut by 0 bases and J by 6 bases, with 14 bases left in between. The CDR3 spans 14 residues. Germline V gene lookup returns CDR1 GTSNPN and CDR2 SVGIG (reference sequence).

The DNA of the CDR3 is TGTGCCAGCAGTCCCCCCGGAGGAACTTACTATGGCTACACCTTC. This codes for CASSPPGGTYYGYTF. V is TRBV7-2 and J is TRBJ1-2; D call uncertain. The germline V gene encodes CDR1 SGHTA and CDR2 FQGNSA. The CDR3 has 15 amino acids. V gave up 6 bases and J gave up 3 bases, with 17 bases separating them.

CDR3 amino acids: CASSPLGGEAFF. In DNA, the CDR3 is TGTGCCAGCAGCCCTCTGGGGGGCGAAGCTTTCTTT. This chain connects TRBV3-1 (or the pseudogene TRBV3-2) to TRBJ1-1; weak D call: TRBD1 (6 bases). V shed 4 bases and J shed 8 bases, with 11 bases lying between them. Germline assignment: CDR1 LGHDT and CDR2 YNNKEL (reference sequence). The CDR3 contains 12 residues.

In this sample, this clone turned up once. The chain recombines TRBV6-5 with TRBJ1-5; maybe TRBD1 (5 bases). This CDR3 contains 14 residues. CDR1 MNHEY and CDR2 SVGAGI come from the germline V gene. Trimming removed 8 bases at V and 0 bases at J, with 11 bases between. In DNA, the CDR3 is TGTGCCAGCTCAGGGATCAATAGCAATCAGCCCCAGCATTTT. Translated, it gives CASSGINSNQPQHF.

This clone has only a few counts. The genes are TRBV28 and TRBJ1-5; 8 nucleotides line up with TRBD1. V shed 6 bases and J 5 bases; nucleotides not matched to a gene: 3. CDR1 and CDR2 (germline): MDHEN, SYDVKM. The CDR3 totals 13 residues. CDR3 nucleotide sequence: TGTGCCAGCAGCTCGACAGGGGATCAGCCCCAGCATTTT. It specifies CASSSTGDQPQHF.

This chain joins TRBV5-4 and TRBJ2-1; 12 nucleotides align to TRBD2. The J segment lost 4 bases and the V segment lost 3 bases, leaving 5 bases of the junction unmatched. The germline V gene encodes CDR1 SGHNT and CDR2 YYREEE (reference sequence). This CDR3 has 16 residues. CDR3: CASSSQLAGGYNEQFF. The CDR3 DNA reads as TGTGCCAGCAGCTCCCAACTAGCGGGGGGATACAATGAGCAGTTCTTC.

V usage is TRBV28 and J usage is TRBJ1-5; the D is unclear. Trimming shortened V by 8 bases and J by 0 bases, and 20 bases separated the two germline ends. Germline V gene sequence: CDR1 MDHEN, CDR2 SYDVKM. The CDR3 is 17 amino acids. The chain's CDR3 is CASGTLGSAYSNQPQHF. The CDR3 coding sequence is TGTGCCAGCGGAACCCTGGGTTCAGCATATAGCAATCAGCCCCAGCATTTT.

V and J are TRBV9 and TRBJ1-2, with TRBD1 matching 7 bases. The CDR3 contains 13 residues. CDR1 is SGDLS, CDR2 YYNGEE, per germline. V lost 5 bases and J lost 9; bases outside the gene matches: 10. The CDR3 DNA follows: TGTGCCAGCAGAAGACAGGGCGGCGGGAGCTACACCTTC. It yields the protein CASRRQGGGSYTF. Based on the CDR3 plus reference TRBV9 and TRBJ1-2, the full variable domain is DSGVTQTPKHLITATGQRVTLRCSPRSGDLSVYWYQQSLDQGLQFLIQYYNGEERAKGNILERFSAQQFPDLHSELNLSSLELGDSALYFCASRRQGGGSYTFGSGTRLTVV.

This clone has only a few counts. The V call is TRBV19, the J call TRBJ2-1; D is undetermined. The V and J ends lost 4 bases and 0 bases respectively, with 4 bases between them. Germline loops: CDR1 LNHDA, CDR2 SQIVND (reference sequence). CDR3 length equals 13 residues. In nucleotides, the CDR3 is TGTGCCAGTAGTACGAACTCCTACAATGAGCAGTTCTTC. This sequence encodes CASSTNSYNEQFF.

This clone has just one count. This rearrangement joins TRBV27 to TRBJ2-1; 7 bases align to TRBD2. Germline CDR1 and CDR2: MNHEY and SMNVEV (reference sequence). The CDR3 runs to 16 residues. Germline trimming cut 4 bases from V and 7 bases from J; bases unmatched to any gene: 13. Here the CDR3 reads CASSSWAGGSFNEQFF. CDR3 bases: TGTGCCAGCAGTTCTTGGGCGGGCGGGAGCTTTAATGAGCAGTTCTTC.

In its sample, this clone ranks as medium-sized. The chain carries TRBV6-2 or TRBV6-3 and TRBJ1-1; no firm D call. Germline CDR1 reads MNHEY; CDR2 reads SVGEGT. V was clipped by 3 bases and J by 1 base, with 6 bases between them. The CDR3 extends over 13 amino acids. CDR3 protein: CASSYGSNTEAFF. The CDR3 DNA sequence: TGTGCCAGCAGTTATGGTTCGAACACTGAAGCTTTCTTT.

The CDR3 sequence is CASAQQGKEQFF. The CDR3 DNA reads TGTGCCAGCGCCCAGCAGGGGAAAGAGCAGTTCTTC. J is TRBJ2-1 and V is TRBV28, with a weak D call TRBD1 (6 bases). The germline V and J ends were trimmed by 8 bases and 10 bases, with 15 bases remaining between them. The germline gives CDR1 MDHEN, CDR2 SYDVKM. The CDR3 consists of 12 residues.

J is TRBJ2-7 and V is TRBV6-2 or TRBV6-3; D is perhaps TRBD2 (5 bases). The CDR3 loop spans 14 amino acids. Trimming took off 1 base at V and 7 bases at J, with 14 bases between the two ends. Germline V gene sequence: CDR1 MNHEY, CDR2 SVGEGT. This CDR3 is CASSYFGRGREQYF. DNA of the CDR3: TGTGCCAGCAGTTACTTTGGTCGGGGAAGGGAGCAGTACTTC.

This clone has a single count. The CDR3 reads CATSEEAAGNTIYF. In DNA, the CDR3 is TGTGCCACCAGTGAGGAGGCGGCGGGAAACACCATATATTTT. The rearrangement links TRBV11-2 to TRBJ1-3; D gene uncertain. Trimming stripped 10 bases from V and 4 bases from J, with 17 bases between. CDR1 is SGHAT and CDR2 is FQNNGV in the germline V gene. The CDR3 extends over 14 amino acids.

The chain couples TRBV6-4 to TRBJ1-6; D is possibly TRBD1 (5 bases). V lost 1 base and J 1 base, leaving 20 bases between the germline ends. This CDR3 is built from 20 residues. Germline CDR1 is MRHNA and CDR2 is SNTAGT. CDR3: CASSDLSGREGRSYNSPLHF. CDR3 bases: TGTGCCAGCAGTGACTTGTCAGGGCGAGAAGGAAGGTCCTATAATTCACCCCTCCACTTT.

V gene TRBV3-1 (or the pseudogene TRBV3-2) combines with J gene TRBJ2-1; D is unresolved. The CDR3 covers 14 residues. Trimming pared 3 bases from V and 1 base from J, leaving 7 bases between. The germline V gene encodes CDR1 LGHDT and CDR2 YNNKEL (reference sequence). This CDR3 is CASSQSESYNEQFF. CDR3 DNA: TGTGCCAGCAGCCAGAGTGAATCCTACAATGAGCAGTTCTTC.

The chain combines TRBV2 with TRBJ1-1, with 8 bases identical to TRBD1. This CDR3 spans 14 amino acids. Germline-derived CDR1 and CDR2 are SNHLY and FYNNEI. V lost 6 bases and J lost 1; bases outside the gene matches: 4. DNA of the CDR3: TGTGCCAGCAGGGGGACAGGTGAGAACACTGAAGCTTTCTTT. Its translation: CASRGTGENTEAFF.

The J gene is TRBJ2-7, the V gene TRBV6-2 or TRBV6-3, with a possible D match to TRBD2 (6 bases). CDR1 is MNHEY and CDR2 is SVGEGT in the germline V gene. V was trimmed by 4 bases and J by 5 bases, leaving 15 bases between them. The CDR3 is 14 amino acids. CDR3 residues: CASSSRLGGDEQYF. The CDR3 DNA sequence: TGTGCCAGCAGTTCCCGACTAGGTGGGGACGAGCAGTACTTC.

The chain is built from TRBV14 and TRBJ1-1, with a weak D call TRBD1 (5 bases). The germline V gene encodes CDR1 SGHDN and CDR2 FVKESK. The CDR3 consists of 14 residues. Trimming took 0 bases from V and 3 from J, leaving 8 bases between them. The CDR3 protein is CASSQDGGYTEAFF. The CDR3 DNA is TGTGCCAGCAGCCAAGATGGGGGGTACACTGAAGCTTTCTTT.

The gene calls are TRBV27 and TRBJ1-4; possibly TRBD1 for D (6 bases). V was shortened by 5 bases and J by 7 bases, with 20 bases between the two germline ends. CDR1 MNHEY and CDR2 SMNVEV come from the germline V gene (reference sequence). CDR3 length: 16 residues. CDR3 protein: CASSKRQVTAREKLFF. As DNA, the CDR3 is TGTGCCAGCAGTAAACGACAGGTGACGGCACGTGAAAAACTGTTTTTT.

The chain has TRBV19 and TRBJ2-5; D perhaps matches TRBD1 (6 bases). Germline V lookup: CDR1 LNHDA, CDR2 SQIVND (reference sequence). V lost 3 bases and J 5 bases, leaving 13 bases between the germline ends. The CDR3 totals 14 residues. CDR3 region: CASSMPGDPETQYF. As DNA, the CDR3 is TGTGCCAGTAGTATGCCAGGGGATCCGGAGACCCAGTACTTC.

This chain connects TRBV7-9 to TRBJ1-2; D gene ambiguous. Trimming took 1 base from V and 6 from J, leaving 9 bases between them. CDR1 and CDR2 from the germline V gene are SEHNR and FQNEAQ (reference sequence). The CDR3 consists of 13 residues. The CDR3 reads CASSLDLGHGYTF. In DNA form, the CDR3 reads TGTGCCAGCAGCTTAGATTTGGGTCATGGCTACACCTTC.